Each of the 17 T cell receptor beta chains below was sequenced from the same sample in a study of T cells in tuberculosis. Using immunoSEQ multiplex PCR, the repertoire was profiled, and TCRdb retains in-frame clones only, with some absent. Of about 23,000 clones in the sample, about 96% were seen once. Input material: PBMCs. All receptors come from a donor between 10 and 35 years old with latent tuberculosis or without tuberculosis infection.

This clone was recorded only once. The chain links TRBV11-1 to TRBJ1-2; D not resolved. V gave up 7 bases and J gave up 7 bases, with 16 bases separating them. The CDR3 extends over 13 amino acids. Germline values: CDR1 SGHAT, CDR2 FQDESV (reference sequence). CDR3 nucleotides: TGTGCCAGCACAACAGCCTCCCAGGTTGGCTACACCTTC. Amino acid sequence: CASTTASQVGYTF. Using reference TRBV11-1 and TRBJ1-2 for the parts outside the CDR3, the full variable domain is EAEVAQSPRYKITEKSQAVAFWCDPISGHATLYWYRQILGQGPELLVQFQDESVVDDSQLPKDRFSAERLKGVDSTLKIQPAELGDSAMYLCASTTASQVGYTFGSGTRLTVV.

The chain has TRBV5-1 and TRBJ2-3; a weak D match, TRBD1 (5 bases). Germline assignment: CDR1 SGHRS and CDR2 YFSETQ. The CDR3 is 14 residues long. Trimming pared 1 base from V and 5 bases from J, leaving 11 bases between. The chain's CDR3 is CASSLSRQRDTQYF. CDR3 nucleotides: TGCGCCAGCAGCTTGTCCCGACAGAGAGATACGCAGTATTTT.

This chain uses TRBV6-6 with TRBJ1-1; 8 nucleotides match TRBD1. CDR3 length: 15 residues. The germline V gene encodes CDR1 MNHNY and CDR2 SVGAGI (reference sequence). V shed 5 bases and J 4 bases; nucleotides not matched to a gene: 9. CDR3 sequence: CASSQWQGAITEAFF. The CDR3, as DNA: TGTGCCAGCAGTCAGTGGCAGGGGGCGATCACTGAAGCTTTCTTT.

This clone has only one observation. For the CDR3, the DNA is TGTGCCAGCAGCCCTTCAACCCGAAGGGGCTCCTACGAGCAGTACTTC. Its protein is CASSPSTRRGSYEQYF. The chain joins TRBV7-9 to TRBJ2-7, with D tentatively TRBD1 (5 bases). The CDR3 has 16 residues. The germline gives CDR1 SEHNR, CDR2 FQNEAQ (reference sequence). V gave up 5 bases and J gave up 0 bases, with 17 bases separating them. The whole variable domain, remainder taken from reference TRBV7-9 and TRBJ2-7, is DTGVSQNPRHKITKRGQNVTFRCDPISEHNRLYWYRQTLGQGPEFLTYFQNEAQLEKSRLLSDRFSAERPKGSFSTLEIQRTEQGDSAMYLCASSPSTRRGSYEQYFGPGTRLTVT.

The V call is TRBV5-1, the J call TRBJ2-2; D gene ambiguous. CDR1 is SGHRS and CDR2 is YFSETQ in the germline V gene. The CDR3 extends over 13 amino acids. Trimming removed 3 bases at V and 0 bases at J, with 3 bases between. CDR3 DNA: TGCGCCAGCAGCTCGTCGAACACCGGGGAGCTGTTTTTT. This encodes CASSSSNTGELFF.

The gene calls are TRBV5-1 and TRBJ1-1, with D possibly being TRBD1 (6 bases). Trimming took off 6 bases at V and 1 base at J, with 13 bases between the two ends. The CDR3 consists of 14 residues. Germline lookup yields CDR1 SGHRS and CDR2 YFSETQ. The CDR3 DNA sequence: TGCGCCAGCAACTCGGCAGGGGCGAACACTGAAGCTTTCTTT. Translated, it gives CASNSAGANTEAFF.

The chain carries TRBV5-1 and TRBJ2-3; 11 positions match TRBD2. The germline V gene encodes CDR1 SGHRS and CDR2 YFSETQ. This CDR3 spans 14 amino acids. V was clipped by 7 bases and J by 3 bases; unmatched bases: 4. CDR3 in DNA: TGCGCCAGCCTTCTAGCGGGAGGAACAGATACGCAGTATTTT. This gives the protein CASLLAGGTDTQYF. The whole variable domain, filled in from reference TRBV5-1 and TRBJ2-3, reads KAGVTQTPRYLIKTRGQQVTLSCSPISGHRSVSWYQQTPGQGLQFLFEYFSETQRNKGNFPGRFSGRQFSNSRSEMNVSTLELGDSALYLCASLLAGGTDTQYFGPGTRLTVL.

This sequence joins TRBV10-1 and TRBJ2-3; D might be TRBD2 (5 bases). CDR1 is WNHNN and CDR2 is SYGVQD in the germline V gene (reference sequence). Trimming left V 0 bases short and J 5 bases short, with 9 bases between. This CDR3 is built from 14 residues. The CDR3 sequence: CASSESGDGDTQYF. In DNA form, the CDR3 reads TGCGCCAGCAGTGAGTCCGGGGATGGAGATACGCAGTATTTT.

The chain employs TRBV28 and TRBJ1-1, with a possible D match to TRBD1 (6 bases). Trimming cost V 2 bases and J 8 bases, with 6 bases left between them. CDR3 length: 11 residues. The V gene's germline CDR1 is MDHEN and CDR2 SYDVKM. CDR3 DNA sequence: TGTGCCAGCAGTTTAGACAGGGAAGCTTTCTTT. Its protein is CASSLDREAFF.

This sequence joins TRBV19 and TRBJ1-1; TRBD1 is a possible D gene (5 bases). V was trimmed by 1 base and J by 7 bases, leaving 7 bases between them. This CDR3 spans 12 amino acids. CDR1 and CDR2 (germline): LNHDA, SQIVND (reference sequence). The CDR3 sequence: CASSIGQLEAFF. In DNA, the CDR3 is TGTGCCAGTAGTATAGGACAGCTTGAAGCTTTCTTT.

V and J are TRBV7-2 and TRBJ2-7, with 12 bases that match TRBD2. CDR3 length: 15 residues. The V gene's germline CDR1 is SGHTA and CDR2 FQGNSA. With V trimmed by 2 bases and J by 6 bases, 5 bases remained unmatched. This CDR3 reads CASSLSSGGASEQYF. CDR3 in DNA: TGTGCCAGCAGCTTATCTAGCGGGGGGGCCTCCGAGCAGTACTTC.

The rearrangement links TRBV10-1 to TRBJ2-1; 12 nucleotides align to TRBD2. Germline V lookup: CDR1 WNHNN, CDR2 SYGVQD (reference sequence). The CDR3 totals 19 residues. The trim removed 1 base at V and 5 bases at J, leaving 12 bases unmatched. CDR3 loop: CASSELLAGGLVLHNEQFF. In DNA, the CDR3 is TGCGCCAGCAGTGAGTTACTAGCGGGAGGTTTGGTCCTTCACAATGAGCAGTTCTTC.

This chain links TRBV7-9 with TRBJ1-4; D not resolved. The V and J ends lost 2 bases and 5 bases respectively, with 15 bases between them. The CDR3 covers 16 residues. Germline V gene sequence: CDR1 SEHNR, CDR2 FQNEAQ (reference sequence). The CDR3 nucleotides are TGTGCCAGCAGCTTACTAGGAGGCGGACTAAATGAAAAACTGTTTTTT. It is translated as CASSLLGGGLNEKLFF.

J is TRBJ2-5 and V is TRBV29-1; TRBD2 matches 11 bases. Unmatched junction bases numbered 6, after V lost 8 bases and J lost 4 bases. The germline V gene has CDR1 SQVTM and CDR2 ANQGSEA. There are 13 residues in the CDR3. CDR3 sequence (DNA): TGCAGCCTCTGGACTAGCGGGCGAGAGACCCAGTACTTC. Residues: CSLWTSGRETQYF.

This clone occurred once. CDR3 region: CASSQEGQYEQYF. Written as DNA, the CDR3 is TGTGCCAGCAGCCAGGAGGGACAGTACGAGCAGTACTTC. The rearrangement joins TRBV4-2 to TRBJ2-7; a possible D gene is TRBD1 (7 bases). Germline V gene sequence: CDR1 LGHNA, CDR2 YNFKEQ. The CDR3 length is 13 residues. V lost 3 bases and J 4 bases, leaving 10 bases between the germline ends.

The rearrangement uses TRBV4-1 and TRBJ1-4; TRBD1 aligns across 7 bases. V was clipped by 4 bases and J by 4 bases; unmatched bases: 6. The length of the CDR3 is 15 residues. Germline loops: CDR1 MGHRA, CDR2 YSYEKL. CDR3 sequence (DNA): TGCGCCAGCAGCCTTCGGGACAGCCATAATGAAAAACTGTTTTTT. This sequence encodes CASSLRDSHNEKLFF.

The chain combines TRBV7-2 with TRBJ1-3; no firm D call. CDR3 length: 14 residues. The germline CDR1 and CDR2 sequences are SGHTA and FQGNSA. V lost 3 bases to trimming and J lost 3 bases, with 9 bases between them. Here the CDR3 reads CASSFAASGNTIYF. The CDR3, as DNA: TGTGCCAGCAGCTTTGCAGCGAGTGGAAACACCATATATTTT.